This TCR beta chain came from a study of technical replicates of blood from a few donors. CDR1 is MNHEY and CDR2 is SMNVEV in the germline V gene (reference sequence). The CDR3 has 15 amino acids. Sequencing used immunoSEQ multiplex PCR; TCRdb keeps in-frame clones, though not all of them. The sample yields tens of thousands of clones, 95% to 98% seen once. The sample taken for sequencing was T cells isolated from PBMCs. This chain uses TRBV27 with TRBJ2-1; 10 bases align to TRBD2. This clonotype was sampled from a human donor in good health. CDR3 nucleotides: TGTGCGGCGACAGCCCTAGCGGGAGTGTCCAATGAGCAGTTCTTC. It specifies CAATALAGVSNEQFF.